The 3 T cell receptor beta chains given below trace back to one sample, sequenced in a study of response to subunit inactivated influenza vaccine (dated by TCRdb to the late 2010s). Library preparation used RT-PCR. The data were produced on an Illumina HiSeq 2500. TCRdb took the public reads, trimmed them with fastp at Q25, ran MiXCR for clone calling and kept in-frame beta chains. Every entry covers one CDR3 protein and lists the most common genes and DNA from its rows. The sample contains fewer than 750,000 distinct CDR3 sequences, roughly 15% of them found a single time. The leading ten clones occupy roughly 11% of the sample. The starting material was PBMCs from blood, obtained less than 13 days after vaccination. Every receptor here comes from a man between 45 and 60 years old who received an inactivated influenza vaccine. Donor details come from another sample of the same person, matched by shared clones.

This clonotype was found a few times. This rearrangement joins TRBV28 to TRBJ1-1; D possibly corresponds to TRBD1 (5 bases). This CDR3 has 11 residues. Germline V CDR1 and CDR2: MDHEN, SYDVKM. With 6 bases removed from V and 11 bases from J, the gap between germline ends came to 13 bases. The CDR3 sequence: CASSPGRVAFF. DNA for the CDR3: TGTGCCAGCAGCCCCGGCAGGGTGGCTTTCTTT.

This clonotype was found a few times. The CDR3 spells CASSLAHRSGNTIYF. The CDR3, as DNA: TGTGCCAGCAGCTTAGCGCACCGCTCTGGAAACACCATATATTTT. The chain uses TRBV7-2 and TRBJ1-3; D gene unclear. The CDR3 covers 15 residues. Germline V CDR1 and CDR2: SGHTA, FQGNSA. V gave up 0 bases and J gave up 0 bases, with 6 bases separating them. The full variable domain, in which reference TRBV7-2 and TRBJ1-3 provide the parts outside the CDR3, is GAGVSQSPSNKVTEKGKDVELRCDPISGHTALYWYRQSLGQGLEFLIYFQGNSAPDKSGLPSDRFSAERTGGSVSTLTIQRTQQEDSAVYLCASSLAHRSGNTIYFGEGSWLTVV.

This chain connects TRBV10-3 to TRBJ2-7; a possible D gene is TRBD1 (5 bases). V gave up 1 base and J gave up 0 bases, with 10 bases separating them. Germline assignment: CDR1 ENHRY and CDR2 SYGVKD. The CDR3 is 15 residues long. The CDR3 DNA reads TGTGCCATCAGTGAGTATGCGACAGACTCCTACGAGCAGTACTTC. Translated, it gives CAISEYATDSYEQYF.